This T cell receptor (beta chain) was captured in a study of control samples from healthy donors and cancer patients. Germline V gene data show CDR1 as SGHAT and CDR2 as FQNNGV. This CDR3 spans 13 amino acids. V shed 4 bases and J shed 7 bases, with 14 bases lying between them. Method: immunoSEQ multiplex PCR; TCRdb's copy keeps in-frame clones and lacks some. Of under 200,000 clones listed, 90% to 95% are singletons. Sequencing was done on a sample of blood. The V and J genes are TRBV11-2 and TRBJ2-7; the D gene is possibly TRBD2 (5 bases). The clonotype comes from a middle-aged woman in good health. The CDR3 coding sequence is TGTGCCAGCAGCTCTACACTAGTCTTTGAGCAGTACTTC. Translation gives CASSSTLVFEQYF.